A single sample gave rise to the 9 T cell receptor beta chains below, sequenced in a study of T cells in Graves' hyperthyroidism and ophthalmopathy. Researchers took RNA transcripts and amplified the TCR beta CDR3 regions from them. During a first-round RT-PCR of the TCR CDR3, the HTBI primer set was used. TCRdb reanalysed the multiplex PCR reads using MiXCR and keeps one entry per CDR3 protein. The sample has hundreds of thousands of distinct CDR3 sequences, approximately 40% seen once. Sequenced sample: blood. The receptors were sampled from a man younger than 35 with Graves' hyperthyroidism.

The chain is built from TRBV5-4 and TRBJ2-5, with 10 bases aligning to TRBD1. Losses at the gene ends were 2 bases for V and 2 bases for J; bases not matched to a gene: 12. The CDR3 runs to 18 residues. Germline loops: CDR1 SGHNT, CDR2 YYREEE (reference sequence). CDR3 DNA: TGTGCCAGCAGCTTAGAGTTACCGGGACAGGGGACGCAAGAGACCCAGTACTTC. It is translated as CASSLELPGQGTQETQYF.

V and J are TRBV2 and TRBJ2-5, with 13 bases that match TRBD2. The length of the CDR3 is 16 residues. V dropped 7 bases and J dropped 5; count of bases not matched to a gene: 10. Germline lookup yields CDR1 SNHLY and CDR2 FYNNEI. Here the CDR3 DNA reads TGTGCCAGCACCGGGACTAGCGGGAACCCAGGGGAGACCCAGTACTTC. Its translation: CASTGTSGNPGETQYF. Filled out from reference TRBV2 and TRBJ2-5, the complete variable domain reads EPEVTQTPSHQVTQMGQEVILRCVPISNHLYFYWYRQILGQKVEFLVSFYNNEISEKSEIFDDQFSVERPDGSNFTLKIRSTKLEDSAMYFCASTGTSGNPGETQYFGPGTRLLVL.

The chain has TRBV29-1 and TRBJ1-1, with 8 bases that match TRBD1. This CDR3 is built from 13 residues. CDR1 is SQVTM, CDR2 ANQGSEA, per germline. The J segment lost 5 bases and the V segment lost 7 bases, leaving 9 bases of the junction unmatched. In nucleotides, the CDR3 is TGCAGCGGCGAGGGACAGGCGGGGACTGAAGCTTTCTTT. Protein: CSGEGQAGTEAFF.

Only a few counts were recorded for this clonotype. This chain uses TRBV14 with TRBJ1-3, with a weak D call TRBD1 (6 bases). Looked up from germline, CDR1 is SGHDN and CDR2 is FVKESK. V lost 6 bases and J lost 1, with 13 bases in between. The CDR3 spans 15 residues. CDR3 amino acids: CASRELGGSGNTIYF. The CDR3 DNA follows: TGTGCCAGCAGAGAGCTAGGGGGATCTGGAAACACCATATATTTT.

The sample holds a few counts of this clonotype. This chain uses TRBV2 with TRBJ2-5; 10 bases fit TRBD2. Germline-derived CDR1 and CDR2 are SNHLY and FYNNEI. The CDR3 covers 15 residues. Unmatched junction bases numbered 4, after V lost 2 bases and J lost 4 bases. The CDR3 bases are TGTGCCAGCAGTGAAAGCCTAGCGGGGGTAGAGACCCAGTACTTC. It yields the protein CASSESLAGVETQYF.

This chain uses TRBV19 with TRBJ1-2; D gene unclear. V dropped 10 bases and J dropped 0 bases, with 15 bases sitting between them. The CDR3 covers 14 residues. Germline values: CDR1 LNHDA, CDR2 SQIVND (reference sequence). In DNA form, the CDR3 reads TGTGCCACCAACCCTCGGGCGACTAACTATGGCTACACCTTC. It encodes CATNPRATNYGYTF.

In its sample, this clonotype was seen once. This could be a read error, since a much larger clone is one nucleotide away. V and J are TRBV7-2 and TRBJ1-4; 10 bases line up with TRBD1. Germline assignment: CDR1 SGHTA and CDR2 FQGNSA. After removal of 6 bases from V and 5 bases from J, the junction contained 6 bases not matched to a gene. The CDR3 sequence is 15 residues long. The CDR3 reads CASRGTGVGNEKLFF. CDR3 nucleotides: TGTGCCAGCAGGGGGACAGGGGTTGGCAATGAAAAACTGTTTTTT.

The rearrangement joins TRBV19 to TRBJ2-2; 8 bases are a match to TRBD1. The CDR3 sequence is 11 residues long. Germline V gene data show CDR1 as LNHDA and CDR2 as SQIVND (reference sequence). DNA of the CDR3: TGTCGACAGGGGATTACCGGGGAGCTGTTTTTT. Protein product: CRQGITGELFF.

This clonotype was seen only a few times. The chain links TRBV19 to TRBJ2-5; tentative D call: TRBD2 (5 bases). The ends were cut back, 5 bases at V and 3 bases at J, with 16 bases in the middle. The CDR3 sequence is 15 residues long. Per germline, CDR1 LNHDA and CDR2 SQIVND (reference sequence). CDR3 DNA sequence: TGTGCCAGTAGTGTCGGATTAGCGTACGAAGAGACCCAGTACTTC. It encodes CASSVGLAYEETQYF.